These T cell receptor beta chains were read from a single sample in a study of blood T cells in healthy people across ages. TCRdb called the 5' RACE reads again in MiXCR, with one record for every CDR3 protein. The sample lists over 750,000 distinct CDR3 sequences, 20% to 25% occurring once. These data also featured in a second study, about T cells of mothers and their children.

The sequenced sample was blood. The source is a boy younger than 18 in good health. The CDR3 runs from the conserved cysteine through the conserved F or W. D genes are given only for firm matches. Clone size is not always given. Where it is, it says once, few, many or a class for expanded clones.

V,size,D,J,DNA,CDR3
TRBV29-1,.,.,TRBJ1-1,TGCAGCGTTGAATCGATGAACACTGAAGCTTTCTTT,CSVESMNTEAFF
TRBV9,few,.,TRBJ1-4,TGTGCCAGCAGCAACGGGGGAGCCCGTGAAAAACTGTTTTTT,CASSNGGAREKLFF
TRBV18,once,TRBD1,TRBJ2-4,TGTGCCAGCTCACCATTGGGACGGACAGGTGGGGACATTCAGTACTTC,CASSPLGRTGGDIQYF
TRBV29-1,.,.,TRBJ2-2,TGCAGCGTTGGGGCCCTTGGACGTAGGGAGCTGTTTTTT,CSVGALGRRELFF
TRBV5-1,many,TRBD2,TRBJ2-1,TGCGCCAGCGGACTAGCGGGGGAGTACAATGAGCAGTTCTTC,CASGLAGEYNEQFF
TRBV5-1,.,TRBD2,TRBJ2-2,TGCGCCAGCAGCTTGGCGTTAGCGGGGAACACCGGGGAGCTGTTTTTT,CASSLALAGNTGELFF
TRBV6-2/TRBV6-3,once,TRBD2,TRBJ2-7,TGTGCCAGCAGTCAACCTAGCGGGGGGCCCGAATCCTACGAGCAGTACTTC,CASSQPSGGPESYEQYF
TRBV20-1,.,TRBD1,TRBJ2-3,TGCAGTGCCAGGGGACAGACAGGGGGCACAGATACGCAGTATTTT,CSARGQTGGTDTQYF
TRBV12-3/TRBV12-4,.,.,TRBJ1-2,TGTGCCAGCAGTTCACCAGGGGCATTCTATGGCTACACCTTC,CASSSPGAFYGYTF
TRBV7-9,few,.,TRBJ2-7,TGTGCCAGCAGCTTAGTGGGAACTAGCAGATACGAGCAGTACTTC,CASSLVGTSRYEQYF
TRBV7-8,few,TRBD2,TRBJ2-5,TGTGCCAGCAGCCGGACTCTGGGGGGGACCACTCAGGCCCAGTACTTC,CASSRTLGGTTQAQYF
TRBV5-1,.,TRBD2,TRBJ2-3,TGCGCCAGCAGCTCAGATTTAGGACTAGCGGGCCGCCATTTT,CASSSDLGLAGRHF
TRBV20-1,.,TRBD2,TRBJ2-7,TGCAGTGCTAGAGATCTGGCGGGAGACCTTTACGAGCAGTACTTC,CSARDLAGDLYEQYF
TRBV7-8,.,.,TRBJ1-2,TGTGCCAGCAGCTTAGCAGGCCAAGGACGGTATGGCTACACCTTC,CASSLAGQGRYGYTF
TRBV2,few,TRBD1,TRBJ2-5,TGTGCCAGCAGTGAAAGCCCGGGACAGCAAGAGACCCAGTACTTC,CASSESPGQQETQYF
TRBV3-1,.,.,TRBJ1-2,TGTGCCAGCAGCGAGGGACCGGTAAACTATGGCTACACCTTC,CASSEGPVNYGYTF
TRBV5-1,.,.,TRBJ2-7,TGCGCCAGCAGCTTGGGGTGGACCTACGAGCAGTACTTC,CASSLGWTYEQYF
TRBV9,few,TRBD2,TRBJ2-5,TGTGCCAGCAGCGTAGGCGGGACTAGCTTGGAGACCCAGTACTTC,CASSVGGTSLETQYF
TRBV7-2,few,.,TRBJ1-1,TGTGCCAGCAGCTTTGGAGCCTCTAACACTGAAGCTTTCTTT,CASSFGASNTEAFF
TRBV5-1,.,TRBD1,TRBJ2-7,TGCGCCAGCAGCAGCGGGACAGGGGCCCACGAGCAGTACTTC,CASSSGTGAHEQYF
TRBV7-9,few,.,TRBJ2-7,TGTGCCAGCAGCCCCTCAGTATCCTACGAGCAGTACTTC,CASSPSVSYEQYF
TRBV5-1,.,TRBD2,TRBJ2-1,TGCGCCAGCAGCTTTCAACCCCGGCTAGCGGGAGATTTATACAATGAGCAGTTCTTC,CASSFQPRLAGDLYNEQFF
TRBV5-1,few,.,TRBJ2-2,TGCGCCAGCAGCTTGGGAACAGTAAGCACCGGGGAGCTGTTTTTT,CASSLGTVSTGELFF
TRBV3-1,many,.,TRBJ2-1,TGTGCCAGCACCACGGGGGCTCGGGATGAGCAGTTCTTC,CASTTGARDEQFF
TRBV5-1,.,.,TRBJ1-3,TGCGCCAGCAGCTTGGACCCAGGGGACACCATATATTTT,CASSLDPGDTIYF
TRBV11-3,.,.,TRBJ2-5,TGTGCCAGCAGCGTCGACAGTCGAATCGAGACCCAGTACTTC,CASSVDSRIETQYF
TRBV20-1,once,TRBD1,TRBJ1-2,TGCAGTGCTATGGGACAGTCCTATGGCTACACCTTC,CSAMGQSYGYTF
TRBV11-1,few,TRBD1,TRBJ2-4,TGTGCCAGCAGCCCAAGACAGGGTCTTAACATTCAGTACTTC,CASSPRQGLNIQYF
TRBV20-1,few,.,TRBJ2-5,TGCAGTGCTAGGGGCCCGCCTGGGGAGACCCAGTACTTC,CSARGPPGETQYF
TRBV29-1,.,.,TRBJ2-5,TGCAGCGTTGAGGGCCGCCGAGAGACCCAGTACTTC,CSVEGRRETQYF
TRBV2,few,.,TRBJ2-3,TGTGCCAGCAGTTTTAACGCCGGGTCCGATCCAGATACGCAGTATTTT,CASSFNAGSDPDTQYF